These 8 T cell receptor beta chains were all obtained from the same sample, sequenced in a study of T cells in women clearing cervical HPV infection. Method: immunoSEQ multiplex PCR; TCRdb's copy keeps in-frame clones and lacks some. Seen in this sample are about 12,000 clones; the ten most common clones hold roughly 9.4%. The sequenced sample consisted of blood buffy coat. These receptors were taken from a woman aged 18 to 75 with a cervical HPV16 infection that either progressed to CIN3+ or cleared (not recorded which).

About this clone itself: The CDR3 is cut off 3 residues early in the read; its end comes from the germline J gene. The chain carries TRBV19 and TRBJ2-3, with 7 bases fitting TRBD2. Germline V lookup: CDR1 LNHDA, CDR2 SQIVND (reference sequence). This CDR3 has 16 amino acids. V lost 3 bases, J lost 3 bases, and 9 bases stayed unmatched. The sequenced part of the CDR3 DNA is TGTGCCAGTAGTATCCAAGCGGGGCAGGGTACAGATACG. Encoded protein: CASSIQAGQGTDT. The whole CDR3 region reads CASSIQAGQGTDTQYF.

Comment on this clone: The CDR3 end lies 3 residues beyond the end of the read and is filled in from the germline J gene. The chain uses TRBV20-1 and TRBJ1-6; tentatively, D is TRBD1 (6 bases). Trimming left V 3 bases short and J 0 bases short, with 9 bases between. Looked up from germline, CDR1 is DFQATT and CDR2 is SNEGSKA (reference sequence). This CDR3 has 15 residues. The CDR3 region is CSARDRSSYNSPLHF. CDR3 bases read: TGCAGTGCTAGGGACAGAAGCTCCTATAATTCACCC.

The CDR3 region is CASSESGLNSDRVENSPLHF. Incomplete CDR3 DNA: TGTGCCAGCAGTGAATCGGGTCTCAATTCGGACAGGGTGGAGAATTCACCC. The chain has TRBV25-1 and TRBJ1-6; 8 bases align to TRBD1. The read finishes 3 residues shy of the CDR3 end, and the germline J gene is used to complete it. Germline CDR1 reads MGHDK; CDR2 reads SYGVNS. The CDR3 spans 20 residues. Trimming at V came to 1 base and at J to 7 bases, leaving 18 bases not matched to a gene.

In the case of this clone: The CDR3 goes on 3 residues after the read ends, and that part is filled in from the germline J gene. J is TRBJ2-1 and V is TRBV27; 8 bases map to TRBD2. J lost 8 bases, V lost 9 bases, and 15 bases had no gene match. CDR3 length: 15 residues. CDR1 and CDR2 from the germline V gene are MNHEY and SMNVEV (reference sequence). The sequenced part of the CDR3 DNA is TGTGCCAGTAAACGACAGACGGGGGGGCTGGATGAG. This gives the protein CASKRQTGGLDE. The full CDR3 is CASKRQTGGLDEQFF.

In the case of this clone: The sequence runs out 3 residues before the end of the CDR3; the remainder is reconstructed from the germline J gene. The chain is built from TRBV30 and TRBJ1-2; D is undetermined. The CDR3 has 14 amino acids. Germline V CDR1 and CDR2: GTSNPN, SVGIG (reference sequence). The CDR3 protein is CAVATTSGSNDYTF. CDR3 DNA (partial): TGTGCCGTAGCAACGACTAGCGGTTCCAATGAC.

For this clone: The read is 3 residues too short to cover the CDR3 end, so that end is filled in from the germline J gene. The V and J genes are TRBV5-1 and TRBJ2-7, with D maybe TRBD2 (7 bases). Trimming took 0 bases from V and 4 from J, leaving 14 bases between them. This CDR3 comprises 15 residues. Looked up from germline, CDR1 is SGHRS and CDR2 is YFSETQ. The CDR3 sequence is CASSLVRGAGYEQYF. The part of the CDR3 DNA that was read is TGCGCCAGCAGCTTGGTTCGGGGGGCTGGGTACGAG. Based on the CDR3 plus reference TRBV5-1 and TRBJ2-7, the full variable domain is KAGVTQTPRYLIKTRGQQVTLSCSPISGHRSVSWYQQTPGQGLQFLFEYFSETQRNKGNFPGRFSGRQFSNSRSEMNVSTLELGDSALYLCASSLVRGAGYEQYFGPGTRLTVT.

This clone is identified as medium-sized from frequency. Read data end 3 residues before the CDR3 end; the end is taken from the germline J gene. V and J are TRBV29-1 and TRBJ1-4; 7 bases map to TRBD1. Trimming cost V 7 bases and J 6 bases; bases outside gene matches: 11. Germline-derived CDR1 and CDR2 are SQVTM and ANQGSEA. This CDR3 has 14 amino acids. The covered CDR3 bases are TGCAGCGCCACAGAGACAGGGTTTGATGAAAAA. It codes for CSATETGFDEK. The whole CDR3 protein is CSATETGFDEKLFF.

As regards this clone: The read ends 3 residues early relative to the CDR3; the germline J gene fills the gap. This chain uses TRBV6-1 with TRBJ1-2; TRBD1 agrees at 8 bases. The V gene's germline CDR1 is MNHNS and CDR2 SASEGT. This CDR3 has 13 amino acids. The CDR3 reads CASNDRGPDTYTF. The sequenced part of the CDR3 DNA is TGTGCCAGCAATGACAGGGGACCAGATACC.